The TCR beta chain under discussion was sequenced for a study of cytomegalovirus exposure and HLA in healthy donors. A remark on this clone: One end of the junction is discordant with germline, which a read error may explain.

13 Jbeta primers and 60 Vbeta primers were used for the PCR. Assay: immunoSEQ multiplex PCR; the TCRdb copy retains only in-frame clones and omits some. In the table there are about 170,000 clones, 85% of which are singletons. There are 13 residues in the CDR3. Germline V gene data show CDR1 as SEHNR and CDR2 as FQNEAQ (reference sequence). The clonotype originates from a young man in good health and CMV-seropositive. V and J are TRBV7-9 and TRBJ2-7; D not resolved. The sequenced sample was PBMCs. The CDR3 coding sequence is TGTTCCAGCAGCTTAGTCAGTTCCTACGAGCAGTACTTC. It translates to CSSSLVSSYEQYF.